This T cell receptor (beta chain) stems from a study of cytomegalovirus exposure and HLA in healthy donors. Points from the study as a whole: An Asian-associated ancestry cluster reportedly showed fewer N-insertions than the approximately 700-donor mean in a later analysis. According to the study, 150 to 200 TCR beta chains were cytomegalovirus-associated. Reported performance of the classifier showed diagnosis of cytomegalovirus status with high specificity and sensitivity.

Donors in the study were healthy people who gave bone marrow. PCR primers comprised 60 Vbeta and 13 Jbeta primers. The data were produced by immunoSEQ multiplex PCR, yet TCRdb's version contains in-frame clones alone and is incomplete. The sample contains over 150,000 clones, approximately 77% of which appear only once. As for this clone: Its antigen is currently unknown. The same CDR3 is also encoded by other DNA sequences in this sample.

V trimming: 3 bases; J trimming: 2 bases; junction bases outside the gene matches: 4. The length of the CDR3 is 14 residues. CDR1 is MNHEY and CDR2 is SMNVEV in the germline V gene (reference sequence). The clonotype comes from a man aged 25 to 40 in good health and CMV-seropositive. The source material was PBMCs. This sequence joins TRBV27 and TRBJ2-7, with 7 positions matching TRBD1. CDR3 region: CASSLRGLTYEQYF. CDR3 coding DNA: TGTGCCAGCAGTTTGAGGGGGCTAACCTACGAGCAGTACTTC.